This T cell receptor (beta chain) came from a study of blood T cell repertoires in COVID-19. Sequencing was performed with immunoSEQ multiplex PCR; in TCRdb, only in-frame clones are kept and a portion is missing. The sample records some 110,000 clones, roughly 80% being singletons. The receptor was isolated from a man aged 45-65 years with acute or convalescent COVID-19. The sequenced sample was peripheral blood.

The CDR3 DNA reads as TGTGCCAGCAGTCACTTTGAATATACGCAGTATTTT. The encoded protein is CASSHFEYTQYF. The chain employs TRBV7-6 and TRBJ2-3; D is unresolved. V dropped 6 bases and J dropped 7 bases, with 11 bases sitting between them. CDR1 is SGHVS, CDR2 FNYEAQ, per germline. The CDR3 sequence is 12 residues long.